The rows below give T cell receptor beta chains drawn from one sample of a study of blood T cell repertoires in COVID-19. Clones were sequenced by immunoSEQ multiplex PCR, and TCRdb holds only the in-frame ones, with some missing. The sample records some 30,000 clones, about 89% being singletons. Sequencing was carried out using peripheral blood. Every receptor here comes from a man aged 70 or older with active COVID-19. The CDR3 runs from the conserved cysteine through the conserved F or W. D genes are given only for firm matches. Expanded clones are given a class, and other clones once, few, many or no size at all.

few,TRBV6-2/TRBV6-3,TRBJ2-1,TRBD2,CASSYSWTSRHEQFF,TGTGCCAGCAGTTACTCTTGGACTAGCAGGCATGAGCAGTTCTTC
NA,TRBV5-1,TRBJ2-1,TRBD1,CASSFLMTGGFYNEQFF,TGCGCCAGCAGCTTCTTAATGACAGGGGGCTTCTACAATGAGCAGTTCTTC
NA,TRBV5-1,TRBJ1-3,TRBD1,CASSDRDRTNSGNTIYF,TGCGCCAGCAGCGATCGGGACAGGACTAACTCTGGAAACACCATATATTTT
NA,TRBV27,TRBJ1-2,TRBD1,CASSLNRGENGYTF,TGTGCCAGCAGTTTGAACAGGGGTGAGAATGGCTACACCTTC
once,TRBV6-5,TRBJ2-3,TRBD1,CASSRQGDTQYF,TGTGCCAGCAGTCGACAGGGGGATACGCAGTATTTT
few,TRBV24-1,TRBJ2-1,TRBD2,CATSAAGVAEPYNEQFF,TGTGCCACCAGTGCCGCGGGGGTAGCGGAACCCTACAATGAGCAGTTCTTC
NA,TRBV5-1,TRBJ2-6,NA,CASGPSSGANVLTF,TGCGCCAGCGGGCCAAGCTCTGGGGCCAACGTCCTGACTTTC
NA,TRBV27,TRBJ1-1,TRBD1,CASRDRLMGENTEAFF,TGTGCCAGCAGGGACAGGCTCATGGGGGAGAACACTGAAGCTTTCTTT
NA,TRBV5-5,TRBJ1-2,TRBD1,CASSGGQGPRYGYTF,TGTGCCAGCAGCGGAGGACAGGGCCCTCGCTATGGCTACACCTTC
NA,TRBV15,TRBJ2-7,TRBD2,CATSRFGLAAIYEQYF,TGTGCCACCAGCAGATTTGGACTAGCGGCTATCTACGAGCAGTACTTC
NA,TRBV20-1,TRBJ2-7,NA,CSARSPYEQYF,TGCAGTGCTCGGAGCCCGTACGAGCAGTACTTC
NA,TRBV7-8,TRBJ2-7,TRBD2,CASTTGLYSYEQYF,TGTGCCAGCACTACGGGACTATACTCCTACGAGCAGTACTTC
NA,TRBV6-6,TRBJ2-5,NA,CATGKETQYF,TGTGCCACGGGGAAAGAGACCCAGTACTTC
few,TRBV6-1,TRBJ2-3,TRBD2,CASSGTLRGASTDTQYF,TGTGCCAGCAGTGGTACCCTGCGGGGGGCTAGCACAGATACGCAGTATTTT
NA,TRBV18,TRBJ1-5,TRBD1,CASSSTGNQGQPQHF,TGTGCCAGCTCCTCGACAGGGAACCAAGGCCAGCCCCAGCATTTT
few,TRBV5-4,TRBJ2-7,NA,CASSLVGADEQYF,TGTGCCAGCAGCTTGGTTGGGGCCGACGAGCAGTACTTC
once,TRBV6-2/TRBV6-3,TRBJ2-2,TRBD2,CASSLGLAGGPGTGELFF,TGTGCCAGCAGTCTAGGACTAGCGGGAGGGCCGGGCACCGGGGAGCTGTTTTTT
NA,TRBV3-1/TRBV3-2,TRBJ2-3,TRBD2,CASSQGSGTDTQYF,TGTGCCAGCAGCCAAGGTAGCGGGACAGATACGCAGTATTTT
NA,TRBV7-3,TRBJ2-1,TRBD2,CASSSRPGGEQFF,TGTGCCAGCAGCTCTCGCCCGGGGGGTGAGCAGTTCTTC
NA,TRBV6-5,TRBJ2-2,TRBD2,CASSYSQRGGTGELFF,TGTGCCAGCAGTTATTCCCAGCGGGGGGGCACCGGGGAGCTGTTTTTT
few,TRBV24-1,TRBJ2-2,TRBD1,CATSVETGGGTGELFF,TGTGCCACCAGTGTTGAGACAGGGGGCGGCACCGGGGAGCTGTTTTTT
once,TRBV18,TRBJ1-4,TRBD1,CASSPTGVDTEKLFF,TGTGCCAGCTCACCAACAGGGGTTGATACGGAAAAACTGTTTTTT
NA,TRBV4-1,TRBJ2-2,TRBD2,CASSQAGTSVTGELFF,TGCGCCAGCAGCCAAGCCGGGACTAGCGTTACCGGGGAGCTGTTTTTT
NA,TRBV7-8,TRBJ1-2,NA,CASSLDETIGYTF,TGTGCCAGCAGCTTAGACGAGACAATCGGCTACACCTTC
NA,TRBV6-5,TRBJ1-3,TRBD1,CASSYSGQGIGNTIYF,TGTGCCAGCAGTTACTCGGGACAGGGGATCGGAAACACCATATATTTT
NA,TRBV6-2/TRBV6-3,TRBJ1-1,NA,CASSYPTRNTEAFF,TGTGCCAGCAGTTACCCCACGAGGAACACTGAAGCTTTCTTT
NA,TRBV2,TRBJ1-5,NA,CASSVQDLSNQPQHF,TGTGCCAGCAGTGTACAGGATCTTAGCAATCAGCCCCAGCATTTT
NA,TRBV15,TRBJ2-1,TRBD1,CATSRDEDRRRREQFF,TGTGCCACCAGCAGAGACGAGGACAGGCGTCGTAGGGAGCAGTTCTTC
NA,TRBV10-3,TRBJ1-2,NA,CAISESTGRGYTF,TGTGCCATCAGTGAGTCGACAGGAAGAGGCTACACCTTC
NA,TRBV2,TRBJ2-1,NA,CASSIDNYNEQFF,TGTGCCAGCAGTATCGACAACTACAATGAGCAGTTCTTC
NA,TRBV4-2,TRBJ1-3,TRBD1,CASSQESQGASGNTIYF,TGTGCCAGCAGCCAAGAATCCCAGGGGGCTAGTGGAAACACCATATATTTT
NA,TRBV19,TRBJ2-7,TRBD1,CASSTRQGIEQYF,TGTGCCAGTAGTACCCGACAGGGGATAGAGCAGTACTTC
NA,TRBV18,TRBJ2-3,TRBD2,CASSGNGRALGKDTQYF,TGTGCCAGCTCGGGAAACGGGAGGGCCTTGGGTAAAGATACGCAGTATTTT
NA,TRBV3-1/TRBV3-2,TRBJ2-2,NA,CASSLLGAGELFF,TGTGCCAGCAGCTTACTAGGAGCCGGGGAGCTGTTTTTT
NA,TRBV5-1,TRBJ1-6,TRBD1,CASSLVGQANSPLHF,TGCGCCAGCAGCTTGGTGGGACAGGCCAATTCACCCCTCCACTTT
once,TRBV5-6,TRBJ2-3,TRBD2,CASSVPSGRPDTQYF,TGTGCCAGCAGCGTTCCTAGCGGGAGGCCAGATACGCAGTATTTT
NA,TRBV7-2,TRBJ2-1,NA,CASSFTSLPSEQFF,TGTGCCAGCAGCTTTACTAGCCTCCCTTCGGAGCAGTTCTTC
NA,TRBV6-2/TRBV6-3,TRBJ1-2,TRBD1,CASSYTPGQSNYGYTF,TGTGCCAGCAGTTACACCCCGGGACAGTCTAACTATGGCTACACCTTC
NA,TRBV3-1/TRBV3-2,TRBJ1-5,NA,CASSQKKRIRLNQPQHF,TGTGCCAGCAGCCAAAAAAAAAGAATCAGACTCAATCAGCCCCAGCATTTT
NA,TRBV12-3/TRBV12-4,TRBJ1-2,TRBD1,CASSLGQAYGYTF,TGTGCCAGCAGCCTCGGACAGGCCTATGGCTACACCTTC
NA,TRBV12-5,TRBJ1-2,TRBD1,CASGLGQGTNYGYTF,TGTGCTAGTGGTTTGGGACAGGGGACGAACTATGGCTACACCTTC
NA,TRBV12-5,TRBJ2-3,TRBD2,CASGLSRASGRYTDTQYF,TGTGCTAGTGGTTTGTCACGGGCTAGCGGGAGGTACACAGATACGCAGTATTTT
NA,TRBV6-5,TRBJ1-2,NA,CASSYKAGYGYTF,TGTGCCAGCAGTTATAAAGCGGGCTATGGCTACACCTTC
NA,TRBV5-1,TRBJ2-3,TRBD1,CASSFRDRGTDTQYF,TGCGCCAGCAGCTTTAGGGACAGGGGCACAGATACGCAGTATTTT